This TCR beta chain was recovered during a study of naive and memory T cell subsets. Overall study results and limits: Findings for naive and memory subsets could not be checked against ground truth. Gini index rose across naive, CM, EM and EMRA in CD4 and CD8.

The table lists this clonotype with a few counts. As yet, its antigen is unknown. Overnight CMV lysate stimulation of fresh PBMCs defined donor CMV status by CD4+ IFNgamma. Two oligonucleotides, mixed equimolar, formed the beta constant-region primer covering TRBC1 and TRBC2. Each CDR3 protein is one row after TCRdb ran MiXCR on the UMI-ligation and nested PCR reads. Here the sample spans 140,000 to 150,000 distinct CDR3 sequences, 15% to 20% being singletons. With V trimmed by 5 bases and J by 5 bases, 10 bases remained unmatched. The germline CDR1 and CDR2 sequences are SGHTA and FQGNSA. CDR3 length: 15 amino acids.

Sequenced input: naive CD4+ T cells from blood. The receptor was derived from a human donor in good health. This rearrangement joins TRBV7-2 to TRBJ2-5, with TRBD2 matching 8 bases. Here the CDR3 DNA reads TGTGCCAGCAGCAGTTTGGCGGGGGGCAGGGAGACCCAGTACTTC. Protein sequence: CASSSLAGGRETQYF. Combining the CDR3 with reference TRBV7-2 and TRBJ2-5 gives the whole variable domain GAGVSQSPSNKVTEKGKDVELRCDPISGHTALYWYRQSLGQGLEFLIYFQGNSAPDKSGLPSDRFSAERTGGSVSTLTIQRTQQEDSAVYLCASSSLAGGRETQYFGPGTRLLVL.